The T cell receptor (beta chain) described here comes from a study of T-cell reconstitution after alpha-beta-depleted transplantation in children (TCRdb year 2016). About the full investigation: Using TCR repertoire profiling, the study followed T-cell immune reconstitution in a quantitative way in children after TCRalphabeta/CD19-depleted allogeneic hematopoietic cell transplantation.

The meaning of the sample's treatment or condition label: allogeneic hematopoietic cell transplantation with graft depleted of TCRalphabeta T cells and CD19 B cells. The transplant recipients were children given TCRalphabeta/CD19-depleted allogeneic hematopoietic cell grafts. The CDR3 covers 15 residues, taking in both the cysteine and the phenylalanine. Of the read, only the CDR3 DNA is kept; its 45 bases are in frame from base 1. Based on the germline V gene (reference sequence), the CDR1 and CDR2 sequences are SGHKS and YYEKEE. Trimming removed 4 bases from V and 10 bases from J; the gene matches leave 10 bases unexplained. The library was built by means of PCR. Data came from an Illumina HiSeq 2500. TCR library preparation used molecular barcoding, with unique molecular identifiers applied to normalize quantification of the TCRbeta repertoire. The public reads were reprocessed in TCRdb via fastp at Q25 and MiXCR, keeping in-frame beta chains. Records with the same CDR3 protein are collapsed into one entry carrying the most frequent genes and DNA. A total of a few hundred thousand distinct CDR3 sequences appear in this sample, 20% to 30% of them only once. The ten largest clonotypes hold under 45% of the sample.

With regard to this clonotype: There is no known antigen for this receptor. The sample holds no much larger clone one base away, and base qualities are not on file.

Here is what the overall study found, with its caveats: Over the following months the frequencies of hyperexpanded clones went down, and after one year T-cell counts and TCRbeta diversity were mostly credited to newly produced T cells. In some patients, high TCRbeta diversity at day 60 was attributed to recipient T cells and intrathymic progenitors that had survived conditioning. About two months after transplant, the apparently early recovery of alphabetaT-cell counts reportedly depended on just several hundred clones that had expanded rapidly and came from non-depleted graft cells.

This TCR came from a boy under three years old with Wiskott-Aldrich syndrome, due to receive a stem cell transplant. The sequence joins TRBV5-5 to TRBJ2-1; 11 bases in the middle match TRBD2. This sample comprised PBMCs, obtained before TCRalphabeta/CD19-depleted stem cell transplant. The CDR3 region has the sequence CASSRTSGSFREQFF. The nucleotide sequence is TGTGCCAGCAGCAGAACTAGCGGGAGTTTCCGCGAGCAGTTCTTC. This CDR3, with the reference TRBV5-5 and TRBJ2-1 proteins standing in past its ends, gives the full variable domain DAGVTQSPTHLIKTRGQQVTLRCSPISGHKSVSWYQQVLGQGPQFIFQYYEKEERGRGNFPDRFSARQFPNYSSELNVNALLLGDSALYLCASSRTSGSFREQFFGPGTRLTVL.